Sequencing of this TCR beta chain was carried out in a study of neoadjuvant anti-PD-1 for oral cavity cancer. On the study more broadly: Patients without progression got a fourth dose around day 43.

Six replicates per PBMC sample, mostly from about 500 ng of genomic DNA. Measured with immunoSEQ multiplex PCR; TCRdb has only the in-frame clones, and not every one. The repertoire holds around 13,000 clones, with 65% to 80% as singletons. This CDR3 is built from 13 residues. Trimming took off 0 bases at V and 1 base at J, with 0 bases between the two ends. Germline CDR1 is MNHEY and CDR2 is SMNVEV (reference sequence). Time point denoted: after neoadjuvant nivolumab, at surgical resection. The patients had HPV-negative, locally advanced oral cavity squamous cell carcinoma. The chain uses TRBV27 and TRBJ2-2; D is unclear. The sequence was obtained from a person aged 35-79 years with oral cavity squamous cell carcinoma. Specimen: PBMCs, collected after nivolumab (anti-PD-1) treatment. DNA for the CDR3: TGTGCCAGCAGTTTATCGAACACCGGGGAGCTGTTTTTT. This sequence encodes CASSLSNTGELFF.